This TCR beta chain appears in the sequencing data of a study of OX40 agonist ivuxolimab in advanced cancers. Overall study context: Treatment of patients was with ivuxolimab, an agonistic anti-OX40 (CD134) antibody. Broader study findings: No determination was made of the antigen specificity of the expanded peripheral T cells. CD4+ and CD8+ blood T cells expanded clonally by week 6 at 0.1 to 3.0 mg/kg.

This CDR3 is 15 amino acids long. The germline V gene has CDR1 SEHNR and CDR2 FQNEAQ (reference sequence). With 4 bases removed from V and 0 bases from J, the gap between germline ends came to 10 bases. With regard to this clone: Its antigen is currently unknown.

Clones were read by immunoSEQ multiplex PCR, and TCRdb kept only the in-frame ones, dropping some. The data hold roughly 40,000 clones, with approximately 91% observed a single time. This sequence joins TRBV7-9 and TRBJ2-1; no definite D call. Sequenced here: CD4+ or CD8+ T cells sorted from blood, sampled in a trial of the OX40 agonist ivuxolimab. The sequence came from an adult with an advanced solid tumor such as melanoma, head and neck, liver or kidney cancer. The chain's CDR3 is CASSSPRSSYNEQFF. The CDR3 DNA sequence: TGTGCCAGCAGCTCCCCCCGGAGCTCCTACAATGAGCAGTTCTTC.